The sequence of this TCR beta chain was determined in a study of shared clonotypes between healthy human individuals. The V gene lost 4 bases and the J gene lost 3 bases, with 25 bases spanning the gap. The CDR3 is made up of 18 amino acids. Germline V gene lookup returns CDR1 MDHEN and CDR2 SYDVKM. The table came from immunoSEQ multiplex PCR; TCRdb's copy has only in-frame clones and leaves some out. The table lists some 2,100,000 clones, more than 85% of them singletons. Naive CD8 cells comprised CD45RO-negative, CCR7-positively selected cells, excluding terminally differentiated effector memory CD45RA+ cells.

Input material: naive CD8+ T cells from PBMCs. The J gene is TRBJ2-7, the V gene TRBV28; perhaps D is TRBD1 or TRBD2 (5 bases each). This sequence originates from a man aged 18 to 29 in good health. Some clones in this sample may be carry-over from other donors' samples. The CDR3 DNA is TGTGCCAGCAGTTCCTCCGCGGGTGGGTGGGGGACGAGCTACGAGCAGTACTTC. Residues: CASSSSAGGWGTSYEQYF.